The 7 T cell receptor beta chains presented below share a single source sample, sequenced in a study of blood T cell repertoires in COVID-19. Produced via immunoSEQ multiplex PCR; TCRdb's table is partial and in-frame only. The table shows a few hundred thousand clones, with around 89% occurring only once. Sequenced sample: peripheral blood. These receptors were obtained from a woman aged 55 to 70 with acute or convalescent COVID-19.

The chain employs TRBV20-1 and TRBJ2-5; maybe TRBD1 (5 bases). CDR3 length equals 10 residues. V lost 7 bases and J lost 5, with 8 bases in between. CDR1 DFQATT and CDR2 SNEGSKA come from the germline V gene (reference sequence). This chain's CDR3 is CSGQSETQYF. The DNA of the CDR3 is TGCAGTGGACAGTCCGAGACCCAGTACTTC.

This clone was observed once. CDR3 DNA: TGTGCCAGCAGCTCAGGCTCTGGGGCCAACGTCCTGACTTTC. Amino acid sequence: CASSSGSGANVLTF. This chain joins TRBV5-4 and TRBJ2-6, with D unclear. CDR1 SGHNT and CDR2 YYREEE come from the germline V gene (reference sequence). The germline V and J ends were trimmed by 3 bases and 0 bases, with 4 bases remaining between them. This CDR3 has 14 amino acids.

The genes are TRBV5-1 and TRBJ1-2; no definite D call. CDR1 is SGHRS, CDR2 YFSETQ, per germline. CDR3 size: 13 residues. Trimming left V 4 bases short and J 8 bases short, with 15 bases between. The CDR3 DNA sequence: TGCGCCAGCAGCCCGGAGGCCGGGAGGGGCTACACCTTC. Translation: CASSPEAGRGYTF.

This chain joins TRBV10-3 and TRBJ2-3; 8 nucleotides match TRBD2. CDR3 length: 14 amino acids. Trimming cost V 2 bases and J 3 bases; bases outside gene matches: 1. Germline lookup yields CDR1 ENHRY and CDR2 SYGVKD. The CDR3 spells CAISEGGRTDTQYF. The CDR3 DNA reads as TGTGCCATCAGTGAGGGCGGGAGGACAGATACGCAGTATTTT.

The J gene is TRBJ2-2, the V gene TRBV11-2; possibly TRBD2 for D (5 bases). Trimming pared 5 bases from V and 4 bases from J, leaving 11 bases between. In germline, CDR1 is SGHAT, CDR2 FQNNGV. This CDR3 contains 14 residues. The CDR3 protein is CASSHNAGTGELFF. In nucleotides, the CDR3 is TGTGCCAGCAGCCACAACGCGGGCACCGGGGAGCTGTTTTTT.

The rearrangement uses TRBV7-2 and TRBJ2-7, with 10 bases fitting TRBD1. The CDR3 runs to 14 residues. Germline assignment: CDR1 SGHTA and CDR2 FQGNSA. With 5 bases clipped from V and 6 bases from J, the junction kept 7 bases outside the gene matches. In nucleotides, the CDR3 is TGTGCCAGCAGCCCCGCCGGGACAGGGGCCGAGCAGTACTTC. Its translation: CASSPAGTGAEQYF.

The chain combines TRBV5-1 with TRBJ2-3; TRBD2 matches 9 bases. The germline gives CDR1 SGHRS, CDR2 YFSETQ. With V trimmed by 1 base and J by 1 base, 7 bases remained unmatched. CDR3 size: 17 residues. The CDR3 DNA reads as TGCGCCAGCAGCTTGCAAGCGGGGGGTGTAGGCACAGATACGCAGTATTTT. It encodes CASSLQAGGVGTDTQYF.